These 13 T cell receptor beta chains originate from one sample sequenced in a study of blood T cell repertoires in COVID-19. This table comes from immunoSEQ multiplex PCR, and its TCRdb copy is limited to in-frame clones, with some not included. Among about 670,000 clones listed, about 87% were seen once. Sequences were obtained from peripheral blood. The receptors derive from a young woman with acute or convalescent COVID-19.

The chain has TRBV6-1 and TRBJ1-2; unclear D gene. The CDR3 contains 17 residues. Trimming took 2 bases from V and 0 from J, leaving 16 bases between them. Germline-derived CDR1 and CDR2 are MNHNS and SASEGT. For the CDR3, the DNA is TGTGCCAGCAGTGAAAATGTAGCCCGGTTAACTAACTATGGCTACACCTTC. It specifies CASSENVARLTNYGYTF.

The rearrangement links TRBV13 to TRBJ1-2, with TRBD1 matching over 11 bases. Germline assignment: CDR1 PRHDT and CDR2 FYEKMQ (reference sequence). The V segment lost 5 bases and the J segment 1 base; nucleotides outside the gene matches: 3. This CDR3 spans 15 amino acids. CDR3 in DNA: TGTGCCAGCAGCCCGGGGACAGGGGGTAACTATGGCTACACCTTC. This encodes CASSPGTGGNYGYTF.

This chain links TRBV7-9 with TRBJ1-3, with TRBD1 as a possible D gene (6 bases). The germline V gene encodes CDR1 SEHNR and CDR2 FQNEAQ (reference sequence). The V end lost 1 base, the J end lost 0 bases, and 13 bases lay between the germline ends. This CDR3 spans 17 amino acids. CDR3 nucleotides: TGTGCCAGCAGCTTAGAAGGGACATCCAGCTCTGGAAACACCATATATTTT. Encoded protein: CASSLEGTSSSGNTIYF.

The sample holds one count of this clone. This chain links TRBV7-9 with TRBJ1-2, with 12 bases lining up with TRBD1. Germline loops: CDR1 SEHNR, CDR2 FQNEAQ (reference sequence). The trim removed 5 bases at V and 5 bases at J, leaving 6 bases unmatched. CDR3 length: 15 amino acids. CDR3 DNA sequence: TGTGCCAGCAGCACCCGGGACAGGGGGCAGTATGGCTACACCTTC. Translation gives CASSTRDRGQYGYTF.

The DNA for the CDR3 is TGTGCCAGCAGCCCATCACCGGGAGGCTACACCTTC. Amino acid sequence: CASSPSPGGYTF. The chain employs TRBV5-4 and TRBJ1-2, with D unresolved. From germline, CDR1 is SGHNT and CDR2 YYREEE (reference sequence). V lost 4 bases, J lost 8 bases, and 12 bases lay in between. The CDR3 consists of 12 residues.

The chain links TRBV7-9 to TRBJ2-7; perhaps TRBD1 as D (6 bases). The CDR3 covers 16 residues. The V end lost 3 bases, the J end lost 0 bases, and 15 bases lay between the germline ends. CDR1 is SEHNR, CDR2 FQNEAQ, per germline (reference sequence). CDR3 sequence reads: CASSFGTGLSSYEQYF. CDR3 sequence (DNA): TGTGCCAGCAGCTTTGGAACAGGGCTAAGCTCCTACGAGCAGTACTTC.

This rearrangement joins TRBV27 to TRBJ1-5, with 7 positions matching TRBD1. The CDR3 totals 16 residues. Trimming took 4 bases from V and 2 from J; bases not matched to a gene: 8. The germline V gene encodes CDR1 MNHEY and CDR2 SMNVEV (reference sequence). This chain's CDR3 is CASSYLGRGRNQPQHF. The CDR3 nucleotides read TGTGCCAGCAGTTACCTCGGGAGGGGGCGCAATCAGCCCCAGCATTTT.

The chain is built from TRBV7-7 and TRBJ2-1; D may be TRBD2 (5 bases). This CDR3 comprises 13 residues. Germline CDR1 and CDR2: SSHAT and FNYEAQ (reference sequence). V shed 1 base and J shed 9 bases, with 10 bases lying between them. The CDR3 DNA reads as TGTGCCAGCAGCTTAGGGCTAGCTGGTGAGCAGTTCTTC. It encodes CASSLGLAGEQFF.

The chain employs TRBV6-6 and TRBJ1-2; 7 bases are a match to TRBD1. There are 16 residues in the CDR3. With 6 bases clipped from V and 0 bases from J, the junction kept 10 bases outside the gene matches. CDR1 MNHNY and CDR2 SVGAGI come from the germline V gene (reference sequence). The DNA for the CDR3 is TGTGCCAGCAGCGAGGACACAGGGGAGGCTAACTATGGCTACACCTTC. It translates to CASSEDTGEANYGYTF.

The CDR3 DNA follows: TGTGCCAGTAATCCTGTGACAGGGAACTATGGCTACACCTTC. As protein: CASNPVTGNYGYTF. The chain combines TRBV19 with TRBJ1-2, with 7 bases identical to TRBD1. The junction had 7 bases not matched to a gene; V was cut back by 7 bases and J by 2 bases. Germline CDR1 is LNHDA and CDR2 is SQIVND (reference sequence). The CDR3 length is 14 residues.

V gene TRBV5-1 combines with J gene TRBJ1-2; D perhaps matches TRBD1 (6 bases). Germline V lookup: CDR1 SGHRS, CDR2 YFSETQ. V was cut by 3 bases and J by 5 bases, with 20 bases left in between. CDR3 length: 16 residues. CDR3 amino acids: CASSSRPLAGEYGYTF. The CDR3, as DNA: TGCGCCAGCAGCTCGAGGCCCCTTGCAGGGGAGTATGGCTACACCTTC.

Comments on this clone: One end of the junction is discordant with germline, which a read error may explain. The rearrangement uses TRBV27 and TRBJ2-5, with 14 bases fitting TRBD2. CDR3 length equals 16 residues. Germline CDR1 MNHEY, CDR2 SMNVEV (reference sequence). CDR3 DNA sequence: TGTGCCGGCAGGGGACTAGCGGGGGCGACTTCGGAGACCCAGTACTTC. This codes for CAGRGLAGATSETQYF.

CDR3 amino acids: CASSPWTGLSYGYTF. In DNA form, the CDR3 reads TGTGCCAGCAGCCCCTGGACAGGGTTAAGCTATGGCTACACCTTC. The chain carries TRBV5-8 and TRBJ1-2, with TRBD1 matching over 8 bases. The CDR3 sequence is 15 residues long. Germline CDR1 SGHTS, CDR2 YDEGEE. With 4 bases clipped from V and 4 bases from J, the junction kept 9 bases outside the gene matches.